Listed below are T cell receptor beta chains from one sample, sequenced in a study of T cells in Graves' hyperthyroidism and ophthalmopathy. TCRdb called the multiplex PCR reads again in MiXCR, with one record for every CDR3 protein. Among approximately 870,000 distinct CDR3 sequences listed, roughly 40% were seen once. The specimen was blood. These receptors were taken from a man younger than 30 with Graves' hyperthyroidism. The CDR3 runs from the conserved cysteine through the conserved F or W. The D gene is left open where the match is weak. Clone size is stated in some rows and not others, as once, few, many or a class when expanded.

DNA	CDR3	size	V	J	length	D
TGTGCCAGCAGTTACTGGGATTCACCCCTCCACTTT	CASSYWDSPLHF	few	TRBV6-5	TRBJ1-6	12	NA
TGTGCCAGCAGCCCCTCGCAGGGCCTAATCCTCTACGGGCAGTACTTC	CASSPSQGLILYGQYF	NA	TRBV6-1	TRBJ2-7	16	NA
TGCGCCAGCAGCTTGGGAAGCCTGGGACGGAACACTGAAGCTTTCTTT	CASSLGSLGRNTEAFF	NA	TRBV5-1	TRBJ1-1	16	NA
TGTGCCAGCAGCTTGGCAGGGTCGGCCGAGCAGTACTTC	CASSLAGSAEQYF	few	TRBV5-5	TRBJ2-7	13	NA
TGTGCCAGCAGCCCTTGGACAGTGGTGAACACTGAAGCTTTCTTT	CASSPWTVVNTEAFF	many	TRBV7-3	TRBJ1-1	15	NA
TGCGCCAGCAGCCAACCCGGGACGAACACTGAAGCTTTCTTT	CASSQPGTNTEAFF	NA	TRBV4-1	TRBJ1-1	14	NA
TGCAGTGCCAGCGGCAAAGGACTTGATAATTCACCCCTCCACTTT	CSASGKGLDNSPLHF	NA	TRBV20-1	TRBJ1-6	15	NA
TGTGCCAGCAGCTTGGGACTAGCGGAGTCCTACGAGCAGTGCTTC	CASSLGLAESYEQCF	NA	TRBV7-6	TRBJ2-7	15	TRBD2
TGTGCCAGCAGTGATGTGACAGCGAACACTGAAGCTTTCTTT	CASSDVTANTEAFF	many	TRBV2	TRBJ1-1	14	NA
TGTGCCAGCAGTTTAGACTCGGGTCGGGACGAGCAGTACTTC	CASSLDSGRDEQYF	NA	TRBV12-3/TRBV12-4	TRBJ2-7	14	NA
TGCAGTGCTAGTGGCCAGGGGGTAACTGAAGCTTTCTTT	CSASGQGVTEAFF	few	TRBV20-1	TRBJ1-1	13	TRBD1
TGTGCCAGCAGCCAGTTACAGGGGCTTACGATGGAGCAGTACTTC	CASSQLQGLTMEQYF	NA	TRBV14	TRBJ2-7	15	TRBD1
TGCGCCAGCAGCCAAGATCCAACGGGCGGCTACACCTTC	CASSQDPTGGYTF	NA	TRBV4-1	TRBJ1-2	13	NA
TGCGCCAGCAGCCAAACTCGACTAGCGGGAGCCTACGAGCAGTACTTC	CASSQTRLAGAYEQYF	NA	TRBV4-3	TRBJ2-7	16	TRBD2
TGCAGCGTTTTAACAGGGGGAGCTGAAAAACTGTTTTTT	CSVLTGGAEKLFF	many	TRBV29-1	TRBJ1-4	13	TRBD1
TGTGCCAGCAGTTTTAACGAGGGCCTGTCCCAGCCCCAGCATTTT	CASSFNEGLSQPQHF	few	TRBV12-3/TRBV12-4	TRBJ1-5	15	NA
TGTGCCAGCAGCTCTTGGCCGGCGGCAGTAAAAGCTTTCTTT	CASSSWPAAVKAFF	many	TRBV7-9	TRBJ1-1	14	NA
TGTGCCAGCAGCTTCCGGGACACCATATATTTT	CASSFRDTIYF	NA	TRBV7-2	TRBJ1-3	11	NA
TGCGCCAGCAGCTTGAGGGGGGCGGCGGGCACTGAAGCTTTC	CASSLRGAAGTEAF	NA	TRBV5-1	TRBJ2-6	14	NA
TGTGCCAGCAGCTTGACGGTCCAAGAGACCCAGTACTTC	CASSLTVQETQYF	many	TRBV7-9	TRBJ2-5	13	NA
TGTGCCAGCAGCTTGGAGACAGGTTGGGGTAAAGAACTGTTTTTT	CASSLETGWGKELFF	few	TRBV4-2	TRBJ1-4	15	NA
TGTGCCAGCAGCTTACCGACTAGCGGGGGGGCAGATACGCAGTATTTT	CASSLPTSGGADTQYF	NA	TRBV7-9	TRBJ2-3	16	TRBD2
TGTGCCAGCAGCCACCCCCCCTACGAGCAGTACTTC	CASSHPPYEQYF	NA	TRBV7-2	TRBJ2-7	12	NA
TGTGCCAGTAGATCGGCCAGCGGGGTTATGGGTGAGCTGTTTTTT	CASRSASGVMGELFF	NA	TRBV19	TRBJ2-2	15	TRBD2
TGTACCAGCAGCCCCCCCCGGACAGGGTATGGCTACACCTTC	CTSSPPRTGYGYTF	NA	TRBV11-2	TRBJ1-2	14	TRBD1
TGTGCCACATATCGGGGGGGGTCGGACACTGAAGCTTTCTTT	CATYRGGSDTEAFF	few	TRBV15	TRBJ1-1	14	NA
TGTGCCAGCGTTGGAGGGGGACAGGGGGACTATGGCTACACCTTC	CASVGGGQGDYGYTF	NA	TRBV25-1	TRBJ1-2	15	TRBD1
TGTGCCAGCAGTGACGATTTACTTGGTTGGGGGTTTGGTTCGGCTTTCTTT	CASSDDLLGWGFGSAFF	few	TRBV2	TRBJ1-1	17	NA
TGCGCCAGCAGCCAGCCACAGGGGAACACTGAAGCTTTCTTT	CASSQPQGNTEAFF	NA	TRBV4-1	TRBJ1-1	14	NA
TGTGCCAGCAGCCAATGGGACAGCGAGCATGGCTACACCTTC	CASSQWDSEHGYTF	NA	TRBV14	TRBJ1-2	14	TRBD1
TGTGCCAGCAGCTTGGAAGGTGCGACTGGAAACACCATATATTTT	CASSLEGATGNTIYF	few	TRBV5-5	TRBJ1-3	15	NA